This TCR beta chain was obtained from a study of T cell responses to AZD1222 COVID-19 vaccine. The CDR3 has 14 residues. In germline, CDR1 is SGHAT, CDR2 FQNNGV. V lost 5 bases, J lost 4 bases, and 15 bases lay in between. Assay used: immunoSEQ multiplex PCR; TCRdb lists only in-frame clones, some missing. The sample carries 100,000 to 150,000 clones, under 90% recorded once. The specimen was peripheral blood, collected on day 0 of AZD1222 vaccination. V is TRBV11-2 and J is TRBJ2-7, with D perhaps TRBD1 or TRBD2 (6 bases each). The TCR originated in an adult in good health. The CDR3 is CASSGLTGRYEQYF. DNA of the CDR3: TGTGCCAGCAGCGGTTTAACAGGGAGGTACGAGCAGTACTTC.